These T cell receptor beta chains were read from a single sample in a study of vaccination effects on CD4 cells after COVID-19. TCRdb keeps only in-frame clones here, not all; method: immunoSEQ multiplex PCR. The table has approximately 29,000 clones, about 74% seen once. These receptors' targets are unknown. The specimen comprised CD4+ T cells from PBMCs cultured without peptide, sampled after COVID-19 vaccination. These receptors were taken from a human donor who received a COVID-19 vaccine. Each CDR3 is given with its conserved first and last residue. The D gene is left open where the match is weak. Size is stated for part of the rows, as once, few or many counts, or as a class when the clone is expanded.

CDR3 protein: CATSRGANYGYTF; CDR3 DNA: TGTGCCACCAGCAGAGGGGCGAACTATGGCTACACCTTC; V gene: TRBV15; clone size: .; J gene: TRBJ1-2; D gene: .
CDR3 protein: CASNRQGLPEAFF; CDR3 DNA: TGTGCCAGCAACCGACAGGGCTTGCCTGAAGCTTTCTTT; V gene: TRBV28; clone size: .; J gene: TRBJ1-1; D gene: TRBD1
CDR3 protein: CASSQRAGRDGYTF; CDR3 DNA: TGTGCCAGCAGCCAAAGGGCGGGGCGCGATGGCTACACCTTC; V gene: TRBV4-2; clone size: .; J gene: TRBJ1-2; D gene: .
CDR3 protein: CASSSWTSGGNTGELFF; CDR3 DNA: TGTGCCAGCAGCTCCTGGACTAGCGGGGGGAACACCGGGGAGCTGTTTTTT; V gene: TRBV6-2/TRBV6-3; clone size: .; J gene: TRBJ2-2; D gene: TRBD2
CDR3 protein: CSVEGTSGGLSQETQYF; CDR3 DNA: TGCAGCGTTGAAGGGACTAGCGGGGGGCTTAGCCAAGAGACCCAGTACTTC; V gene: TRBV29-1; clone size: .; J gene: TRBJ2-5; D gene: TRBD2
CDR3 protein: CASSLQGFPPYEQYF; CDR3 DNA: TGTGCCAGCAGCTTGCAGGGGTTCCCTCCCTACGAGCAGTACTTC; V gene: TRBV5-6; clone size: .; J gene: TRBJ2-7; D gene: .
CDR3 protein: CASSLRGPNTEAFF; CDR3 DNA: TGCGCCAGCAGCTTGAGGGGTCCCAACACTGAAGCTTTCTTT; V gene: TRBV5-1; clone size: .; J gene: TRBJ1-1; D gene: .
CDR3 protein: CASSLGGDRYQPQHF; CDR3 DNA: TGTGCCAGCAGTTTAGGGGGAGATAGATATCAGCCCCAGCATTTT; V gene: TRBV28; clone size: .; J gene: TRBJ1-5; D gene: .
CDR3 protein: CASSLARGGETQYF; CDR3 DNA: TGTGCCAGCAGCTTGGCCAGGGGAGGAGAGACCCAGTACTTC; V gene: TRBV7-2; clone size: .; J gene: TRBJ2-5; D gene: .
CDR3 protein: CAWSLDGPGYTF; CDR3 DNA: TGTGCCTGGAGCCTTGACGGTCCGGGCTACACCTTC; V gene: TRBV30; clone size: .; J gene: TRBJ1-2; D gene: .
CDR3 protein: CASSTGQGWLPYGYTF; CDR3 DNA: TGTGCCAGCAGTACGGGACAGGGTTGGCTTCCCTATGGCTACACCTTC; V gene: TRBV7-2; clone size: .; J gene: TRBJ1-2; D gene: TRBD1
CDR3 protein: CASSSQGFAYGYTF; CDR3 DNA: TGTGCCAGCAGCTCACAGGGGTTTGCCTATGGCTACACCTTC; V gene: TRBV7-2; clone size: .; J gene: TRBJ1-2; D gene: TRBD1
CDR3 protein: CATSDSISGGGELFF; CDR3 DNA: TGTGCCACCAGTGACTCCATCTCGGGTGGCGGGGAGCTGTTTTTT; V gene: TRBV24-1; clone size: .; J gene: TRBJ2-2; D gene: .
CDR3 protein: CASSPRAETQYF; CDR3 DNA: TGTGCCAGCTCGCCTAGAGCAGAGACCCAGTACTTC; V gene: TRBV18; clone size: .; J gene: TRBJ2-5; D gene: .
CDR3 protein: CASSSLTGYRSSGANVLTF; CDR3 DNA: TGTGCCAGCAGTTCCCTGACAGGCTACCGCTCCTCTGGGGCCAACGTCCTGACTTTC; V gene: TRBV28; clone size: .; J gene: TRBJ2-6; D gene: .
CDR3 protein: CASSLRGGVLTDTQYF; CDR3 DNA: TGTGCCAGCAGTTTGCGAGGTGGTGTGCTCACAGATACGCAGTATTTT; V gene: TRBV27; clone size: .; J gene: TRBJ2-3; D gene: .
CDR3 protein: CASSEGGRAYNEQFF; CDR3 DNA: TGTGCCAGCAGTGAGGGCGGGAGGGCCTACAATGAGCAGTTCTTC; V gene: TRBV6-1; clone size: .; J gene: TRBJ2-1; D gene: TRBD2
CDR3 protein: CSVEDLYRREQYF; CDR3 DNA: TGCAGCGTTGAAGATCTTTACAGGAGGGAGCAGTACTTC; V gene: TRBV29-1; clone size: .; J gene: TRBJ2-7; D gene: .
CDR3 protein: CASSQIQLPPSSYNEQFF; CDR3 DNA: TGCGCCAGCAGCCAAATTCAACTACCCCCGAGCTCCTACAATGAGCAGTTCTTC; V gene: TRBV4-1; clone size: .; J gene: TRBJ2-1; D gene: .
CDR3 protein: CASSSTSVPPLGYGYTF; CDR3 DNA: TGTGCCAGCAGTTCCACATCCGTGCCTCCTTTAGGCTATGGCTACACCTTC; V gene: TRBV27; clone size: .; J gene: TRBJ1-2; D gene: .
CDR3 protein: CASSPFQRGWENEQFF; CDR3 DNA: TGTGCCAGCTCACCATTTCAGCGGGGATGGGAGAATGAGCAGTTCTTC; V gene: TRBV18; clone size: .; J gene: TRBJ2-1; D gene: TRBD2
CDR3 protein: CASSLEGLVTDTQYF; CDR3 DNA: TGTGCCAGCAGCTTGGAGGGACTAGTCACAGATACGCAGTATTTT; V gene: TRBV5-4; clone size: .; J gene: TRBJ2-3; D gene: TRBD2
CDR3 protein: CASKGAGGNNEQFF; CDR3 DNA: TGTGCCAGTAAGGGAGCGGGAGGTAACAATGAGCAGTTCTTC; V gene: TRBV19; clone size: .; J gene: TRBJ2-1; D gene: TRBD2
CDR3 protein: CASRGRVSTDTQYF; CDR3 DNA: TGTGCCAGCCGCGGGAGGGTTTCCACAGATACGCAGTATTTT; V gene: TRBV7-9; clone size: .; J gene: TRBJ2-3; D gene: TRBD2
CDR3 protein: CASSPMDGDNSPLHF; CDR3 DNA: TGTGCCAGCAGCCCGATGGACGGCGATAATTCACCCCTCCACTTT; V gene: TRBV3-1/TRBV3-2; clone size: .; J gene: TRBJ1-6; D gene: .
CDR3 protein: CASKPGGAGRDQPQHF; CDR3 DNA: TGTGCCAGCAAACCGGGGGGCGCGGGAAGAGATCAGCCCCAGCATTTT; V gene: TRBV28; clone size: .; J gene: TRBJ1-5; D gene: .
CDR3 protein: CASSLGASGSTDTQYF; CDR3 DNA: TGCGCCAGCAGCTTGGGGGCTAGCGGGAGCACAGATACGCAGTATTTT; V gene: TRBV5-1; clone size: once; J gene: TRBJ2-3; D gene: TRBD2
CDR3 protein: CASSQGELLGGNTIYF; CDR3 DNA: TGTGCCAGCAGCCAAGGGGAGCTCCTTGGGGGAAACACCATATATTTT; V gene: TRBV3-1/TRBV3-2; clone size: .; J gene: TRBJ1-3; D gene: .